This T cell receptor beta chain was captured in a study of vaccination and CD4 T cells after COVID-19. The overall study: Post-diagnosis, post-COVID samples were collected after a median approximately 97 days, ranging 35 to 161. General study findings and limits: Convalescent patients displayed spike mono-reactivity in 304 of 307 vaccine-specific clones.

With respect to this clonotype: Antigen specificity is unknown.

TCRdb re-analysed the PCR reads in MiXCR, keeping a single row per CDR3 protein. The sample holds around 26,000 distinct CDR3 sequences, under 65% seen once. The CDR3 runs to 17 residues. Trimming left V 0 bases short and J 0 bases short, with 12 bases between. CDR1 is WNHNN, CDR2 SYGVQD, per germline (reference sequence). Time point reported: late sampling 161 to 241 days after vaccination in a few convalescent patients. The sample was CD4+ T cells from blood, taken about 7 months after SARS-CoV-2 vaccination. The chain has TRBV10-1 and TRBJ2-1; D ambiguous. This clonotype was sampled from a human donor who had recovered from COVID-19. The CDR3 reads CASSESTGPSSYNEQFF. Here the CDR3 DNA reads TGCGCCAGCAGTGAGTCGACGGGCCCGAGCTCCTACAATGAGCAGTTCTTC.